This TCR beta chain was profiled in a study of beta chain features in type 1 diabetes. Study details: Age and gender were similar between patients and healthy donors, as were cell yields. Study results and limitations: Researchers caution that PCR might favor shorter templates, equally among patients and controls. Within each of all four CD4+ subsets, Type 1 diabetes patients had TCRB CDR3s that were moderately but significantly shorter. The study found that naive, central memory and Treg TCRB repertoires appeared more similar in patients than in healthy donors.

Expressed TCRB transcripts were sequenced after all isolated RNA was converted to cDNA. Only in-frame clones appear in the TCRdb table, and some are missing; sequencing was by immunoSEQ multiplex PCR. This table holds around 160,000 clones, roughly 9% found once. Markers CD45RO/CCR7/CD25/CD127/CD95/CD27 served to sort CD4+ naive, central memory, regulatory and stem cell-like memory cells. Regarding this clone: Its antigen is currently unknown.

Source material: central memory CD4+ T cells from blood. The TCR originated in a woman younger than 45 with type 1 diabetes.

CDR3 nucleotide sequence: TGTGCCAGCAGCTTGAGCGGAACCGGGGAGCTGTTTTTT. Translated, it gives CASSLSGTGELFF. The V call is TRBV11-1, the J call TRBJ2-2; D may be TRBD2 (5 bases). The CDR3 has 13 amino acids. The germline gives CDR1 SGHAT, CDR2 FQDESV (reference sequence). Trimming removed 3 bases from V and 5 bases from J, with 7 bases in between.